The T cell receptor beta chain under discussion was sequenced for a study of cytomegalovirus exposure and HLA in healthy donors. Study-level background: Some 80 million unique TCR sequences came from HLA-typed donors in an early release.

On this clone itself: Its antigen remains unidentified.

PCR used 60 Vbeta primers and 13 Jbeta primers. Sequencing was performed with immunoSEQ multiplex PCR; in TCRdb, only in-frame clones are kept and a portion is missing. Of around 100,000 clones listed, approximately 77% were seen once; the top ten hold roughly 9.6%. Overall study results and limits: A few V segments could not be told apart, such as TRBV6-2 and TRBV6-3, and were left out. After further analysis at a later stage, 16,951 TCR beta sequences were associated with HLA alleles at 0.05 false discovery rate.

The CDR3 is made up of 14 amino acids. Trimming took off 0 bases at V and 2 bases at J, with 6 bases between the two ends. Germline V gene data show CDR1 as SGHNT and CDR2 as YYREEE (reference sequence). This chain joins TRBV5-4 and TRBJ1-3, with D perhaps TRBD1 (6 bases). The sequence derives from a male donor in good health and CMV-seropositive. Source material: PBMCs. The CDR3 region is CASSLAGAGNTIYF. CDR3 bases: TGTGCCAGCAGCTTGGCAGGGGCTGGAAACACCATATATTTT.